The clone carrying this T cell receptor (beta chain) was seen only a few times. Its matching antigen is unknown. Germline V gene lookup returns CDR1 SQVTM and CDR2 ANQGSEA. J lost 2 bases, V lost 5 bases, and 9 bases had no gene match. The CDR3 covers 17 residues. A TCRbeta library incorporating unique molecular identifiers was prepared. Each CDR3 protein is one row after TCRdb ran MiXCR on the PCR reads. The data show almost 600,000 distinct CDR3 sequences, 27% seen once. This sample stems from a study of T-cell reconstitution after alpha-beta-depleted transplantation in children. Study-wide findings and caveats: After transplant, at about two months, alpha-beta T cells were reportedly derived from several hundred expanded graft clones.

Sequenced material: PBMCs, taken before TCRalphabeta/CD19-depleted stem cell transplant. This sequence was found in a boy under three years old with Wiskott-Aldrich syndrome, due to receive a stem cell transplant. V and J are TRBV29-1 and TRBJ2-2; 12 bases align to TRBD2. CDR3 DNA: TGCAGCGTTATGACTAGCGGGAGCCCACATAACACCGGGGAGCTGTTTTTT. This codes for CSVMTSGSPHNTGELFF.